This TCR beta chain emerged from a study of T-cell memory formation after mild COVID-19. For the study at large: TCR clustering was largely donor specific.

The germline V gene has CDR1 DFQATT and CDR2 SNEGSKA (reference sequence). Trimming pared 4 bases from V and 5 bases from J, leaving 14 bases between. This CDR3 has 13 amino acids. TCRdb re-derived calls from the 5' RACE reads in MiXCR, one entry per CDR3 protein. Among 300,000 to 400,000 distinct CDR3 sequences listed, around a sixth were seen once. The chain recombines TRBV20-1 with TRBJ1-2; D is possibly TRBD1 (5 bases). The specimen sequenced was PBMCs or a T cell subset sorted from them (not recorded which). The clonotype originates from a man between 18 and 29 years old who had mild COVID-19 (a few samples of this study predate the infection). Cell type and time point are not known. The CDR3, as DNA: TGCAGTGCTAAATCCGGGACGGAATATGGCTACACCTTC. Protein: CSAKSGTEYGYTF.